These 12 T cell receptor beta chains originate from one sample sequenced in a study of shared clonotypes between healthy human individuals. The protocol was immunoSEQ multiplex PCR, while the TCRdb copy is restricted to in-frame clones and leaves out a portion. The repertoire consists of around 1.1 million clones, with about 80% occurring once and the leading ten covering approximately 0.9%. Specimen: memory CD4+ T cells from PBMCs. As to subset: CD45RA-negative fraction. These receptors were collected from a man aged 18-30 years in good health. Some clones in this sample may be carry-over from other donors' samples.

The V gene is TRBV5-4, the J gene TRBJ2-1; 11 bases line up with TRBD2. The CDR3 consists of 15 residues. CDR1 SGHNT and CDR2 YYREEE come from the germline V gene (reference sequence). V lost 3 bases and J lost 7; bases outside the gene matches: 6. CDR3 coding DNA: TGTGCCAGCAGCTATGGTAGCGGGAGGGTGAATGAGCAGTTCTTC. Protein sequence: CASSYGSGRVNEQFF.

This chain uses TRBV19 with TRBJ1-2, with D unclear. The CDR3 sequence is 12 residues long. V was pared by 5 bases and J by 7 bases, with 11 bases between. Looked up from germline, CDR1 is LNHDA and CDR2 is SQIVND (reference sequence). The CDR3 sequence is CASSLRSAGYTF. DNA for the CDR3: TGTGCCAGTAGTCTAAGGTCCGCTGGCTACACCTTC.

The V and J genes are TRBV27 and TRBJ2-4; tentatively, D is TRBD2 (6 bases). V was pared by 4 bases and J by 3 bases, with 19 bases between. Per germline, CDR1 MNHEY and CDR2 SMNVEV (reference sequence). This CDR3 is built from 17 residues. The CDR3: CASSYGGTWVSKNIQYF. Here the CDR3 DNA reads TGTGCCAGCAGTTACGGCGGGACGTGGGTTAGCAAAAACATTCAGTACTTC.

The CDR3 loop is CASSVDSYGLNYGYTF. The CDR3, as DNA: TGCGCCAGCAGCGTTGACAGTTATGGACTTAACTATGGCTACACCTTC. The chain joins TRBV5-1 to TRBJ1-2, with D possibly matching TRBD1 (5 bases). Trimming cost V 4 bases and J 1 base, with 17 bases left between them. This CDR3 contains 16 residues. CDR1 is SGHRS, CDR2 YFSETQ, per germline.

This clone appeared once. V and J are TRBV7-9 and TRBJ2-7, with 13 bases aligning to TRBD2. In germline, CDR1 is SEHNR, CDR2 FQNEAQ (reference sequence). V lost 8 bases, J lost 7 bases, and 5 bases stayed unmatched. There are 13 residues in the CDR3. The CDR3 sequence: CASGLAGVDEQYF. The CDR3 bases are TGTGCCAGCGGACTAGCGGGAGTTGATGAGCAGTACTTC.

This chain connects TRBV7-9 to TRBJ2-1; D gene ambiguous. The CDR3 extends over 13 amino acids. V lost 0 bases to trimming and J lost 9 bases, with 9 bases between them. In germline, CDR1 is SEHNR, CDR2 FQNEAQ (reference sequence). The CDR3 here is CASSLAASVEQFF. The CDR3 nucleotides read TGTGCCAGCAGCTTAGCGGCATCGGTTGAGCAGTTCTTC.

The V and J genes are TRBV9 and TRBJ2-2, with 10 bases that match TRBD2. CDR3 length: 16 amino acids. Germline V gene lookup returns CDR1 SGDLS and CDR2 YYNGEE. V was clipped by 0 bases and J by 7 bases; unmatched bases: 6. The CDR3 region is CASSVGAGGPIGELFF. The DNA for the CDR3 is TGTGCCAGCAGCGTAGGAGCGGGAGGGCCGATCGGGGAGCTGTTTTTT. The whole variable domain, remainder taken from reference TRBV9 and TRBJ2-2, is DSGVTQTPKHLITATGQRVTLRCSPRSGDLSVYWYQQSLDQGLQFLIQYYNGEERAKGNILERFSAQQFPDLHSELNLSSLELGDSALYFCASSVGAGGPIGELFFGEGSRLTVL.

This chain joins TRBV29-1 and TRBJ1-2; 7 bases are shared with TRBD1. J was trimmed by 6 bases and V by 5 bases; bases with no gene match: 12. This CDR3 is 14 amino acids long. Germline values: CDR1 SQVTM, CDR2 ANQGSEA. The CDR3 sequence is CSVQSPDRPHGYTF. CDR3 nucleotide sequence: TGCAGCGTTCAAAGCCCGGACAGGCCTCATGGCTACACCTTC.

The CDR3 DNA follows: TGTGCCAGCAGTCCCCTCCAGGGCGGGGGGGAGACCCAGTACTTC. This encodes CASSPLQGGGETQYF. The J gene is TRBJ2-5, the V gene TRBV2; 8 positions agree with TRBD2. V shed 5 bases, J shed 5 bases, and the junction held 10 bases outside the gene matches. The CDR3 is made up of 15 amino acids. Germline V CDR1 and CDR2: SNHLY, FYNNEI.

This sequence joins TRBV11-3 and TRBJ2-2; D is possibly TRBD2 (6 bases). The germline V gene has CDR1 SGHNT and CDR2 YENEEA. CDR3 size: 14 residues. The germline V and J ends were trimmed by 1 base and 7 bases, with 10 bases remaining between them. Here the CDR3 DNA reads TGTGCCAGCAGCTTAGTTCGGGGGAGCGGGGAGCTGTTTTTT. Translation: CASSLVRGSGELFF.

This clone has only one observation. The V gene is TRBV29-1, the J gene TRBJ2-3; D uncertain. The CDR3 runs to 13 residues. V shed 2 bases and J shed 0 bases, with 6 bases lying between them. Germline CDR1 and CDR2: SQVTM and ANQGSEA. The CDR3, as DNA: TGCAGCGTTGAAACCCAGAGCACAGATACGCAGTATTTT. This translates into CSVETQSTDTQYF.

The gene calls are TRBV12-2 and TRBJ1-2; the table's D call, TRBD1, has no DNA check behind it. TRBV12-2 is reported as a pseudogene. The CDR3 has 15 amino acids. CDR3 coding DNA: TGTGCAAGTCGCCGGGGAAGGGGGCGAGGCTATGGCTACACCTTC. This sequence encodes CASRRGRGRGYGYTF.